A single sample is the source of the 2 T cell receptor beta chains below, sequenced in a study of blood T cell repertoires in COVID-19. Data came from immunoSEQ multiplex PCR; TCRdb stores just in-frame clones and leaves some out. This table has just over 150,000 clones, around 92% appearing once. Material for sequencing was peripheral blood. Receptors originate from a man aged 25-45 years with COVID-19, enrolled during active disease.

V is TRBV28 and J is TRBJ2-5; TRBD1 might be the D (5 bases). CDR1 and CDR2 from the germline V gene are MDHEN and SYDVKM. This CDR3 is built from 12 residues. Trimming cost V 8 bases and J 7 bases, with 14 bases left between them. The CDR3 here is CASSLGPWTQYF. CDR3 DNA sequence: TGTGCCAGCTCTCTGGGGCCTTGGACCCAGTACTTC.

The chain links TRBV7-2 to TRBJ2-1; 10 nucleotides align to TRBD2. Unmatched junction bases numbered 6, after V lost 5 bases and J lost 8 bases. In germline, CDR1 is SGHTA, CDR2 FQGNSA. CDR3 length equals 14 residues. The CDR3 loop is CASSRERGGDEQFF. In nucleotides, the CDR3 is TGTGCCAGCAGCCGGGAGCGGGGGGGGGATGAGCAGTTCTTC.